A single sample is the source of the 20 T cell receptor beta chains below, sequenced in a study of T cell responses to AZD1222 COVID-19 vaccine. Profiled with immunoSEQ multiplex PCR; TCRdb holds only in-frame clones, not every one. The sample records about 130,000 clones, roughly 92% being singletons. Sample: peripheral blood, taken 28 days after the second AZD1222 dose. The receptor source for this set is an adult who received the AZD1222 COVID-19 vaccine.

J is TRBJ1-4 and V is TRBV4-2; D is undetermined. The CDR3 is 15 residues long. The V end was cut by 4 bases, the J end by 2 bases, with 11 bases between. Looked up from germline, CDR1 is LGHNA and CDR2 is YNFKEQ. In DNA form, the CDR3 reads TGTGCCAGCAGCCCCTCACGGACGACTAATGAAAAACTGTTTTTT. Its protein is CASSPSRTTNEKLFF.

This clone occurred a few times. The chain combines TRBV24-1 with TRBJ2-1; TRBD2 aligns across 7 bases. CDR3 size: 16 residues. The ends lost 1 base at V and 9 bases at J; junction bases unmatched: 11. Germline loops: CDR1 KGHDR, CDR2 SFDVKD. The chain's CDR3 is CATSDLNGLGTAEQFF. The CDR3 nucleotides read TGTGCCACCAGTGATTTAAACGGACTAGGGACTGCTGAGCAGTTCTTC.

This clone was counted a single time. The V and J genes are TRBV28 and TRBJ2-7; TRBD1 or TRBD2 may be the D gene (5 bases each). V lost 5 bases to trimming and J lost 7 bases, with 12 bases between them. This CDR3 is 12 amino acids long. CDR1 and CDR2 (germline): MDHEN, SYDVKM. CDR3 coding DNA: TGTGCCAGCAGTCCTAGGGGCGGGGAGCAGTACTTC. Amino acid sequence: CASSPRGGEQYF.

The chain joins TRBV7-9 to TRBJ2-5, with 11 bases matching TRBD2. J gave up 4 bases and V 7 bases, and 8 bases lay outside the gene matches. The CDR3 loop spans 15 amino acids. Germline V CDR1 and CDR2: SEHNR, FQNEAQ (reference sequence). CDR3 sequence (DNA): TGTGCCAGCACCCAAGTAGCGGGGGGGGCAGAGACCCAGTACTTC. Translation gives CASTQVAGGAETQYF.

The CDR3 sequence: CASRGHSHLEAFF. CDR3 nucleotide sequence: TGTGCCAGTAGAGGTCACAGCCACCTTGAAGCTTTCTTT. The chain links TRBV19 to TRBJ1-1; the D is unclear. V was shortened by 6 bases and J by 7 bases, with 15 bases between the two germline ends. Looked up from germline, CDR1 is LNHDA and CDR2 is SQIVND (reference sequence). The CDR3 runs to 13 residues.

This clone was detected only once. The sample carries other DNA sequences with the same CDR3. The chain couples TRBV18 to TRBJ1-3; no firm D call. Per germline, CDR1 KGHSH and CDR2 LQKENI. The germline V and J ends were trimmed by 6 bases and 0 bases, with 3 bases remaining between them. The CDR3 consists of 12 residues. The CDR3 is CASSPSGNTIYF. CDR3 in DNA: TGTGCCAGCTCCCCCTCTGGAAACACCATATATTTT.

This chain connects TRBV5-6 to TRBJ1-4, with 8 nucleotides matching TRBD1. The CDR3 consists of 16 residues. The V gene's germline CDR1 is SGHDT and CDR2 YYEEEE. Trimming at V came to 0 bases and at J to 7 bases, leaving 8 bases not matched to a gene. This chain's CDR3 is CASSLGPQGVFEKLFF. CDR3 nucleotide sequence: TGTGCCAGCAGCTTGGGGCCACAGGGGGTGTTTGAAAAACTGTTTTTT.

This chain uses TRBV3-1 (or the pseudogene TRBV3-2) with TRBJ2-5; TRBD2 matches 11 bases. The CDR3 totals 16 residues. Unmatched junction bases numbered 13, after V lost 4 bases and J lost 9 bases. Germline assignment: CDR1 LGHDT and CDR2 YNNKEL (reference sequence). The CDR3 DNA is TGTGCCAGCAGCCGTACTAGCGGGGGCCGCTCCTCGGCCCAGTACTTC. It yields the protein CASSRTSGGRSSAQYF.

This chain joins TRBV30 and TRBJ2-2; TRBD1 aligns across 7 bases. Germline lookup yields CDR1 GTSNPN and CDR2 SVGIG (reference sequence). CDR3 length equals 14 residues. Losses at the gene ends were 0 bases for V and 4 bases for J; bases not matched to a gene: 2. The DNA of the CDR3 is TGTGCCTGGAGTGTACACAGGGGCACCGGGGAGCTGTTTTTT. Translation gives CAWSVHRGTGELFF.

The chain combines TRBV7-9 with TRBJ2-7; D is undetermined. CDR1 is SEHNR and CDR2 is FQNEAQ in the germline V gene (reference sequence). The CDR3 is 12 amino acids. V shed 3 bases and J shed 6 bases, with 9 bases lying between them. Written as DNA, the CDR3 is TGTGCCAGCAGCTTTGGTGTCTCCGAGCAGTACTTC. It encodes CASSFGVSEQYF.

CDR3 coding DNA: TGTGCCACCAGGAGGGGTCTAGCGGGGCTCTACGAGCAGTACTTC. Translation gives CATRRGLAGLYEQYF. The chain joins TRBV6-5 to TRBJ2-7, with 9 bases matching TRBD2. Germline-derived CDR1 and CDR2 are MNHEY and SVGAGI. This CDR3 region has 15 residues. V lost 10 bases to trimming and J lost 3 bases; unmatched junction nucleotides: 13.

This clone has just one count. The genes are TRBV27 and TRBJ1-3; 10 bases line up with TRBD1. CDR1 is MNHEY, CDR2 SMNVEV, per germline (reference sequence). CDR3 size: 15 residues. J was trimmed by 4 bases and V by 5 bases; bases with no gene match: 5. Here the CDR3 reads CASSQGTGVGNTIYF. DNA for the CDR3: TGTGCCAGCAGTCAAGGGACAGGGGTGGGAAACACCATATATTTT.

This chain links TRBV30 with TRBJ2-7; a weak D match, TRBD1 (5 bases). Germline-derived CDR1 and CDR2 are GTSNPN and SVGIG (reference sequence). V lost 0 bases, J lost 4 bases, and 16 bases lay in between. This CDR3 is built from 15 residues. The CDR3 region has the DNA TGTGCCTGGAGTGTAAGGGGTTCTGGGGTGTACGAGCAGTACTTC. Translation gives CAWSVRGSGVYEQYF.

The CDR3 spells CASSSGLAGVNEQYF. DNA for the CDR3: TGTGCCAGCAGCTCGGGACTAGCGGGAGTGAATGAGCAGTACTTC. The genes are TRBV7-6 and TRBJ2-7, with 14 bases aligning to TRBD2. Trimming cost V 4 bases and J 7 bases; bases outside gene matches: 6. The CDR3 extends over 15 amino acids. Germline V gene data show CDR1 as SGHVS and CDR2 as FNYEAQ.

In its sample, this clone was seen once. This chain joins TRBV5-1 and TRBJ2-7; 9 bases align to TRBD2. Losses at the gene ends were 0 bases for V and 4 bases for J; bases not matched to a gene: 2. The CDR3 loop spans 14 amino acids. CDR1 is SGHRS, CDR2 YFSETQ, per germline. The CDR3: CASSLDSGSYEQYF. CDR3 nucleotide sequence: TGCGCCAGCAGCTTGGATAGCGGGAGTTACGAGCAGTACTTC.

V is TRBV19 and J is TRBJ1-1; D remains unclear. In germline, CDR1 is LNHDA, CDR2 SQIVND (reference sequence). Trimming pared 1 base from V and 4 bases from J, leaving 13 bases between. The CDR3 is 15 amino acids. Here the CDR3 DNA reads TGTGCCAGTAGTATAGTAGTCCAGGTATTCACTGAAGCTTTCTTT. It specifies CASSIVVQVFTEAFF.

The V and J genes are TRBV30 and TRBJ1-4; D not certain. In germline, CDR1 is GTSNPN, CDR2 SVGIG (reference sequence). The CDR3 covers 13 residues. V shed 3 bases and J shed 8 bases, with 13 bases lying between them. CDR3 protein: CAWSEGLEEKLFF. CDR3 in DNA: TGTGCCTGGAGCGAGGGTCTAGAAGAAAAACTGTTTTTT.

This chain joins TRBV7-9 and TRBJ2-7; D remains unclear. Germline V gives CDR1 SEHNR, CDR2 FQNEAQ (reference sequence). CDR3 length: 11 residues. V dropped 5 bases and J dropped 7 bases, with 9 bases sitting between them. The chain's CDR3 is CASSPLKEQYF. The CDR3 DNA reads TGTGCCAGCAGCCCCCTCAAGGAGCAGTACTTC. The whole variable domain, filled in from reference TRBV7-9 and TRBJ2-7, reads DTGVSQNPRHKITKRGQNVTFRCDPISEHNRLYWYRQTLGQGPEFLTYFQNEAQLEKSRLLSDRFSAERPKGSFSTLEIQRTEQGDSAMYLCASSPLKEQYFGPGTRLTVT.

V is TRBV4-1 and J is TRBJ1-4; D is unresolved. The germline gives CDR1 MGHRA, CDR2 YSYEKL. V dropped 0 bases and J dropped 2 bases, with 10 bases sitting between them. This CDR3 contains 16 residues. CDR3 sequence reads: CASSQEVQRTNEKLFF. CDR3 nucleotides: TGCGCCAGCAGCCAAGAGGTCCAGCGGACTAATGAAAAACTGTTTTTT.

The table lists this clone with a count of one. The chain is built from TRBV10-3 and TRBJ1-2, with TRBD1 identical over 9 bases. The germline gives CDR1 ENHRY, CDR2 SYGVKD. V lost 4 bases and J lost 4; bases outside the gene matches: 4. This CDR3 has 14 residues. The CDR3 loop is CAISAGQGGYGYTF. CDR3 sequence (DNA): TGTGCCATCAGTGCGGGACAGGGCGGCTATGGCTACACCTTC.